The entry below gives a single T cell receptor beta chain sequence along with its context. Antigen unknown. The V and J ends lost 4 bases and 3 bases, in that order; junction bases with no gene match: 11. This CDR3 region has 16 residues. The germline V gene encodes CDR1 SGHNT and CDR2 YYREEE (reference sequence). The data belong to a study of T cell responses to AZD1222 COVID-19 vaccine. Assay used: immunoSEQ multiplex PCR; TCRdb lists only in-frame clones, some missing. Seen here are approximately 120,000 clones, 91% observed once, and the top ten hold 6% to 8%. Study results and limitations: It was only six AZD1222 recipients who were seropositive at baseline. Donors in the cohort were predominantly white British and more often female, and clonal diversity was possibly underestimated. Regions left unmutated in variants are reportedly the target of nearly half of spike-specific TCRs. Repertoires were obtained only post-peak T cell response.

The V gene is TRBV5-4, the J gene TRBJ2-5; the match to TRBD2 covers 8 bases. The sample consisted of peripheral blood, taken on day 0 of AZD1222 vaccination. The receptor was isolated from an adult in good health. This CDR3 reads CASSPTTSAFKETQYF. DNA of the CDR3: TGTGCCAGCAGCCCAACGACTAGCGCTTTTAAAGAGACCCAGTACTTC.